Listed here are 32 T cell receptor beta chains from one sample, sequenced in a study of blood T cells in healthy people across ages. Through a sample-barcoded 5' primer and a J-beta primer mix, a second PCR was run for about 6 to 11 cycles. TCRdb used MiXCR to reprocess the 5' RACE reads, holding one entry per CDR3 protein. This table holds 550,000 to 650,000 distinct CDR3 sequences, about 27% found once. This sample also appeared in a second study, on T cells of mothers and their children.

Material for sequencing was blood. Receptors were obtained from a boy aged 2 to 9 in good health.

V usage is TRBV5-6 and J usage is TRBJ2-7, with no clear D. The V end was cut by 2 bases, the J end by 2 bases, with 11 bases between. This CDR3 spans 14 amino acids. The germline CDR1 and CDR2 sequences are SGHDT and YYEEEE. Here the CDR3 reads CASSFEDSPYEQYF. The CDR3 DNA reads TGTGCCAGCAGCTTTGAAGATTCCCCCTACGAGCAGTACTTC.

The rearrangement uses TRBV6-1 and TRBJ2-5, with 11 bases aligning to TRBD2. The CDR3 is made up of 15 amino acids. Germline-derived CDR1 and CDR2 are MNHNS and SASEGT. The junction had 5 bases not matched to a gene; V was cut back by 6 bases and J by 2 bases. CDR3 sequence: CASSKLAGEQETQYF. The CDR3 DNA follows: TGTGCCAGCAGCAAACTAGCGGGGGAGCAAGAGACCCAGTACTTC.

This clonotype showed up just a few times. The rearrangement links TRBV15 to TRBJ2-5; possible D gene TRBD2, 7 bases. Trimming left V 8 bases short and J 1 base short, with 14 bases between. CDR3 length: 14 residues. The V gene's germline CDR1 is LNHNV and CDR2 YYDKDF (reference sequence). CDR3 sequence: CATLRGGIQETQYF. The CDR3 nucleotides are TGTGCCACCCTAAGGGGGGGGATCCAAGAGACCCAGTACTTC.

The chain carries TRBV20-1 and TRBJ2-3, with D perhaps matching TRBD2 (6 bases). The V end lost 1 base, the J end lost 0 bases, and 11 bases lay between the germline ends. The CDR3 loop spans 15 amino acids. CDR1 and CDR2 (germline): DFQATT, SNEGSKA (reference sequence). CDR3: CSARGGRGSTDTQYF. The CDR3 DNA follows: TGCAGTGCTAGAGGAGGGCGGGGTAGCACAGATACGCAGTATTTT.

V usage is TRBV27 and J usage is TRBJ2-2; weak D call: TRBD1 (6 bases). The CDR3 extends over 15 amino acids. Germline-derived CDR1 and CDR2 are MNHEY and SMNVEV (reference sequence). The ends were cut back, 9 bases at V and 4 bases at J, with 18 bases in the middle. The CDR3 protein is CASGILQGSTGELFF. CDR3 sequence (DNA): TGTGCCAGTGGGATACTCCAGGGGAGCACCGGGGAGCTGTTTTTT.

This clonotype was found a few times. The chain has TRBV29-1 and TRBJ2-1; 9 bases fit TRBD1. Unmatched junction bases numbered 6, after V lost 1 base and J lost 8 bases. Germline CDR1 is SQVTM and CDR2 is ANQGSEA. This CDR3 spans 14 amino acids. In DNA form, the CDR3 reads TGCAGCGTTGAAGGGGGACAGGGTCCCGATGAGCAGTTCTTC. Residues: CSVEGGQGPDEQFF.

This clonotype occurred a few times. V usage is TRBV7-9 and J usage is TRBJ2-4, with 8 bases matching TRBD1. The CDR3 has 16 residues. Germline V gene data show CDR1 as SEHNR and CDR2 as FQNEAQ (reference sequence). The junction had 5 bases not matched to a gene; V was cut back by 4 bases and J by 0 bases. CDR3 protein: CASSWGDRGAKNIQYF. The CDR3 DNA is TGTGCCAGCAGCTGGGGAGACAGGGGAGCCAAAAACATTCAGTACTTC. Using reference TRBV7-9 and TRBJ2-4 for the parts outside the CDR3, the full variable domain is DTGVSQNPRHKITKRGQNVTFRCDPISEHNRLYWYRQTLGQGPEFLTYFQNEAQLEKSRLLSDRFSAERPKGSFSTLEIQRTEQGDSAMYLCASSWGDRGAKNIQYFGAGTRLSVL.

This clonotype was counted ten times or more. This sequence joins TRBV7-2 and TRBJ1-2, with unresolved D. Germline V gene lookup returns CDR1 SGHTA and CDR2 FQGNSA. CDR3 length: 13 residues. Between the trimmed V and J ends, which lost 2 bases and 6 bases, there was a span of 10 bases. The CDR3, as DNA: TGTGCCAGCAGCTTATTCGGGGAGAATGGCTACACCTTC. Amino acid sequence: CASSLFGENGYTF.

This chain uses TRBV2 with TRBJ2-7; 11 bases are a match to TRBD2. With V trimmed by 8 bases and J by 0 bases, 3 bases remained unmatched. This CDR3 comprises 14 residues. Germline assignment: CDR1 SNHLY and CDR2 FYNNEI. The CDR3 loop reads CASQGLAASYEQYF. The CDR3 nucleotides read TGTGCCAGCCAGGGACTAGCGGCCTCCTACGAGCAGTACTTC.

This clonotype has just a few counts. J is TRBJ1-6 and V is TRBV6-5, with TRBD1 identical over 8 bases. This CDR3 spans 13 amino acids. With V trimmed by 10 bases and J by 9 bases, 8 bases remained unmatched. CDR1 is MNHEY, CDR2 SVGAGI, per germline. CDR3 sequence (DNA): TGTGCCACCCACAGGGGGGCCGCTTCACCCCTCCACTTT. Translating it yields CATHRGAASPLHF.

The V and J genes are TRBV20-1 and TRBJ2-6; D is undetermined. The CDR3 is made up of 14 amino acids. From germline, CDR1 is DFQATT and CDR2 SNEGSKA (reference sequence). The ends were cut back, 3 bases at V and 0 bases at J, with 6 bases in the middle. The CDR3 protein is CSARVGSGANVLTF. The CDR3 bases are TGCAGTGCTAGGGTCGGCTCTGGGGCCAACGTCCTGACTTTC.

This clonotype has a handful of counts. The CDR3 spells CASSVQDGAGGFEQYF. The CDR3 DNA reads as TGTGCCAGCAGTGTACAAGACGGGGCGGGGGGTTTCGAGCAGTACTTC. The chain has TRBV25-1 and TRBJ2-7, with 8 bases identical to TRBD2. From germline, CDR1 is MGHDK and CDR2 SYGVNS. V trimming: 4 bases; J trimming: 6 bases; junction bases outside the gene matches: 14. This CDR3 has 16 amino acids.

Many counts were recorded for this clonotype. As DNA, the CDR3 is TGTGCCAGCAACTACGCGGGGGATGAAGCTTTCTTT. Protein product: CASNYAGDEAFF. The gene calls are TRBV2 and TRBJ1-1; maybe TRBD1 (5 bases). Trimming stripped 7 bases from V and 7 bases from J, with 13 bases between. The CDR3 contains 12 residues. Germline assignment: CDR1 SNHLY and CDR2 FYNNEI.

This clonotype has a single count. A much more abundant neighbour one base away suggests this may be a read error. The chain uses TRBV28 and TRBJ2-1; D gene ambiguous. The CDR3 contains 13 residues. Germline assignment: CDR1 MDHEN and CDR2 SYDVKM. The V end was cut by 2 bases, the J end by 2 bases, with 4 bases between. CDR3 region: CASSLRAYNEQFF. CDR3 bases: TGTGCCAGCAGTTTAAGGGCCTACAATGAGCAGTTCTTC.

V usage is TRBV30 and J usage is TRBJ2-1; TRBD1 might be the D (7 bases). This CDR3 has 12 residues. Germline V gene sequence: CDR1 GTSNPN, CDR2 SVGIG (reference sequence). Trimming removed 8 bases from V and 7 bases from J, with 15 bases in between. CDR3 nucleotides: TGTGCCGGAGGGGCAGGGGGAAATGAGCAGTTCTTC. It translates to CAGGAGGNEQFF.

This clonotype occurred a few times. The gene calls are TRBV20-1 and TRBJ2-5; 11 nucleotides line up with TRBD2. The V segment lost 4 bases and the J segment 0 bases; nucleotides outside the gene matches: 1. The CDR3 runs to 14 residues. CDR1 DFQATT and CDR2 SNEGSKA come from the germline V gene (reference sequence). The DNA of the CDR3 is TGCAGTGCTATGGGACTAGCGGACCAAGAGACCCAGTACTTC. This sequence encodes CSAMGLADQETQYF.

In its sample, this clonotype was seen a few times. The genes are TRBV18 and TRBJ2-4; 10 bases fit TRBD2. The CDR3 covers 17 residues. Per germline, CDR1 KGHSH and CDR2 LQKENI. The J segment lost 7 bases and the V segment lost 4 bases, leaving 13 bases of the junction unmatched. The CDR3 DNA sequence: TGTGCCAGCTCACTGAGCGTGAGCGGGAGGGCAAGGAACATTCAGTACTTC. This encodes CASSLSVSGRARNIQYF.

The V gene is TRBV24-1, the J gene TRBJ2-1, with D possibly matching TRBD2 (5 bases). The CDR3 has 15 residues. CDR1 is KGHDR, CDR2 SFDVKD, per germline. Deletions cut 3 bases from V and 2 bases from J, with 10 bases between. The CDR3 is CATSDSRRTYNEQFF. The CDR3 nucleotides are TGTGCCACCAGTGATAGTCGGAGGACCTACAATGAGCAGTTCTTC.

V is TRBV27 and J is TRBJ1-2, with 9 bases identical to TRBD1. Trimming removed 5 bases from V and 3 bases from J; junction bases left unmatched: 4. CDR1 is MNHEY, CDR2 SMNVEV, per germline (reference sequence). The CDR3 runs 14 residues. CDR3 nucleotides: TGTGCCAGCAGTCTCGACAGGGGGGACTATGGCTACACCTTC. Its translation: CASSLDRGDYGYTF.

The V gene is TRBV10-3, the J gene TRBJ1-5; D might be TRBD1 (6 bases). CDR3 size: 14 residues. Trimming shortened V by 4 bases and J by 0 bases, and 7 bases separated the two germline ends. The germline V gene has CDR1 ENHRY and CDR2 SYGVKD. In DNA form, the CDR3 reads TGTGCCATCAGTGTGGACAGTAGCAATCAGCCCCAGCATTTT. Protein product: CAISVDSSNQPQHF.

This clonotype showed up just a few times. The chain has TRBV12-3 or TRBV12-4 and TRBJ2-7; no definite D call. The CDR3 covers 16 residues. Trimming cost V 2 bases and J 5 bases, with 19 bases left between them. CDR3 protein: CASSLIPRPRANEQYF. As DNA, the CDR3 is TGTGCCAGCAGTTTAATCCCACGGCCTAGGGCCAACGAGCAGTACTTC.

This clonotype appeared a few times. The rearrangement uses TRBV24-1 and TRBJ2-7; D possibly uses TRBD1 or TRBD2 (5 bases each). The CDR3 length is 16 residues. V lost 8 bases, J lost 1 base, and 20 bases lay in between. Per the germline V gene, CDR1 is KGHDR and CDR2 is SFDVKD. The CDR3 loop reads CATTSPRGAHSYEQYF. The CDR3 DNA reads TGTGCCACCACCTCTCCACGAGGGGCCCATTCCTACGAGCAGTACTTC.

This chain joins TRBV6-4 and TRBJ2-2; maybe TRBD2 (5 bases). In germline, CDR1 is MRHNA, CDR2 SNTAGT. The ends were cut back, 0 bases at V and 6 bases at J, with 11 bases in the middle. This CDR3 region has 15 residues. Here the CDR3 DNA reads TGTGCCAGCAGTGACTCCAGACTAACAGCCGGGGAGCTGTTTTTT. Its protein is CASSDSRLTAGELFF.

J is TRBJ2-5 and V is TRBV19; no clear D gene. Matching the DNA end better, TRBJ2-7 makes the J call doubtful. Per germline, CDR1 LNHDA and CDR2 SQIVND (reference sequence). CDR3 length: 14 amino acids. DNA for the CDR3: TGTGCCAGTAGTATAGCCGACGGAGCCTACGAGCAGTACTTC. Translated, it gives CASSIADGAYEQYF.

This clonotype was found a few times. The rearrangement links TRBV29-1 to TRBJ2-7, with TRBD2 as a possible D gene (6 bases). The germline V gene has CDR1 SQVTM and CDR2 ANQGSEA. Trimming pared 5 bases from V and 5 bases from J, leaving 16 bases between. This CDR3 region has 13 residues. The CDR3 DNA reads as TGCAGCGTTCGGCCGGGAGCTTTGGACGAGCAGTACTTC. Residues: CSVRPGALDEQYF.

The chain links TRBV7-9 to TRBJ2-3; D remains ambiguous. Per the germline V gene, CDR1 is SEHNR and CDR2 is FQNEAQ (reference sequence). The CDR3 extends over 14 amino acids. V lost 3 bases and J 2 bases, leaving 9 bases between the germline ends. The CDR3 sequence: CASSFKITTDTQYF. The DNA for the CDR3 is TGTGCCAGCAGCTTCAAGATTACCACAGATACGCAGTATTTT.

The V gene is TRBV4-1, the J gene TRBJ2-2, with a tentative D call TRBD2 (7 bases). The V gene lost 2 bases and the J gene lost 3 bases, with 22 bases spanning the gap. The germline CDR1 and CDR2 sequences are MGHRA and YSYEKL. The CDR3 covers 19 residues. The chain's CDR3 is CASSQPRIQGRGDTGELFF. The CDR3 DNA reads as TGCGCCAGCAGCCAACCACGGATACAGGGTCGGGGGGACACCGGGGAGCTGTTTTTT.

This clonotype turned up a few times. V and J are TRBV10-3 and TRBJ1-2; perhaps TRBD1 as D (6 bases). Germline V CDR1 and CDR2: ENHRY, SYGVKD. The germline V and J ends were trimmed by 10 bases and 0 bases, with 15 bases remaining between them. This CDR3 region has 14 residues. This chain's CDR3 is CATQKQGANYGYTF. In DNA, the CDR3 is TGTGCCACCCAAAAACAGGGAGCTAACTATGGCTACACCTTC.

This clonotype was found a few times. The chain combines TRBV4-1 with TRBJ2-4; 9 nucleotides align to TRBD1. V was pared by 2 bases and J by 9 bases, with 8 bases of the junction left unmatched. The CDR3 extends over 15 amino acids. Germline assignment: CDR1 MGHRA and CDR2 YSYEKL. CDR3 sequence reads: CASSQPLGTGSIQYF. CDR3 bases: TGCGCCAGCAGCCAACCTTTGGGGACAGGGAGCATTCAGTACTTC.

The chain couples TRBV18 to TRBJ2-5, with 8 nucleotides matching TRBD1. The length of the CDR3 is 14 residues. Germline V CDR1 and CDR2: KGHSH, LQKENI. Unmatched junction bases numbered 0, after V lost 0 bases and J lost 3 bases. The DNA of the CDR3 is TGTGCCAGCTCACCACCGACAGGGGAAGAGACCCAGTACTTC. Its protein is CASSPPTGEETQYF. Using reference TRBV18 and TRBJ2-5 for the parts outside the CDR3, the full variable domain is NAGVMQNPRHLVRRRGQEARLRCSPMKGHSHVYWYRQLPEEGLKFMVYLQKENIIDESGMPKERFSAEFPKEGPSILRIQQVVRGDSAAYFCASSPPTGEETQYFGPGTRLLVL.

This clonotype occurred a few times. The chain couples TRBV20-1 to TRBJ2-3; 10 bases are a match to TRBD2. V shed 4 bases and J 0 bases; nucleotides not matched to a gene: 4. This CDR3 spans 15 amino acids. Germline V gives CDR1 DFQATT, CDR2 SNEGSKA (reference sequence). The CDR3 DNA reads as TGCAGTGCTATCCCGGGACTAGCGAGCACAGATACGCAGTATTTT. It yields the protein CSAIPGLASTDTQYF.

This chain joins TRBV3-1 and TRBJ2-7; 7 bases agree with TRBD1. This CDR3 spans 15 amino acids. V gave up 8 bases and J gave up 2 bases; unmatched junction bases: 12. Per the germline V gene, CDR1 is LGHDT and CDR2 is YNNKEL (reference sequence). This CDR3 is CASGGLATGPYEQYF. Written as DNA, the CDR3 is TGTGCCAGCGGTGGACTTGCGACAGGGCCCTACGAGCAGTACTTC.